This section outlines one T cell receptor (beta chain) sequence together with its context. The data stem from a study of blood T cell repertoires in COVID-19. Study summary: Some COVID-19 samples were acute and others convalescent; all came from the United States, Italy and Spain. Sample material is recorded as cDNA or gDNA derived from T cells, B-cell-depleted T cells, or PBMCs.

As processed by the authors: Estimated nucleated cell counts came from reference gene primer amplification. Repertoires were generated with immunoSEQ multiplex PCR, while TCRdb's copy carries only in-frame clones and drops some. Clone size and the V and J calls come from that table; the DNA yielded D and trimming. This table has approximately 59,000 clones, approximately 80% appearing once. The TCR sequence derives from a woman at least 80 years old with acute or convalescent COVID-19. Sequences were obtained from peripheral blood.

As DNA, the CDR3 is TGCAGCGTTGACAACGGGGGAAGGTCTGAAGCTTTCTTT. Amino acids: CSVDNGGRSEAFF. The chain combines TRBV29-1 with TRBJ1-1, with D possibly being TRBD1 (5 bases). The CDR3 contains 13 residues. Per germline, CDR1 SQVTM and CDR2 ANQGSEA. V lost 3 bases and J lost 6, with 14 bases in between. Supplemented by reference TRBV29-1 and TRBJ1-1, the full variable domain reads SAVISQKPSRDICQRGTSLTIQCQVDSQVTMMFWYRQQPGQSLTLIATANQGSEATYESGFVIDKFPISRPNLTFSTLTVSNMSPEDSSIYLCSVDNGGRSEAFFGQGTRLTVV.